The source of this TCR beta chain is a study of CD8 T cells in Susac syndrome. General study results and limits: In its TCR sequencing and HLA analysis, the study acknowledged that the number of individuals was relatively small.

Comment on this clonotype: The antigen is unknown.

An amount of RNA that ranged from 0.5 to 1 ug was reverse transcribed with random hexamers. Across 54 Vbeta and 13 Jbeta, TCR beta CDR3 was amplified with immunoSEQ multiplex PCR. Via MiXCR, TCRdb re-called the immunoSEQ multiplex PCR reads, giving one row per CDR3 protein. Of 200,000 to 250,000 distinct CDR3 sequences in the sample, roughly 96% were seen once. Germline V gene data show CDR1 as DFQATT and CDR2 as SNEGSKA (reference sequence). The CDR3 loop spans 19 amino acids. The V and J ends lost 5 bases and 0 bases, in that order; junction bases with no gene match: 16. Sequencing of TCR beta covered CD8+ and CD4+ T cells obtained from blood. TEMRA cells were enriched by FACS, while CD8+ and CD4+ T cells were obtained through a negative isolation that was performed magnetically.

This clonotype was obtained from a human donor with multiple sclerosis. This chain links TRBV20-1 with TRBJ2-1, with 10 nucleotides matching TRBD2. The specimen sequenced was CD4+ T cells from PBMCs. CDR3 coding DNA: TGCAGTGCTCTCACTAGCGGGGCTACCTCACCGATCTCCTACAATGAGCAGTTCTTC. Residues: CSALTSGATSPISYNEQFF.